The source of this T cell receptor beta chain is a study of blood T cell repertoires in COVID-19 (dated by TCRdb to the early 2020s). Looking at the study overall: The collaborator samples originated in the United States, Italy and Spain and spanned the acute and convalescent phases of COVID-19. The prospective study material was composed of cDNA or gDNA derived from T cells, B-cell-depleted T cells, or PBMCs. The repertoires were released in a freely available public database meant as a resource for research on the immune response to SARS-CoV-2. Samples were obtained from the ongoing ImmuneRACE study (first 160 participants) and from 950 to 1,500 subjects provided by 6 global collaborators. The dataset comprised deeply sampled blood TCRbeta repertoires from subjects exposed to, actively infected with, or recovered from COVID-19. Where available, HLA class I and class II types were obtained from metadata supplied by the sample provider rather than from assay-based typing. A de-identified subject ID, COVID-19 status, age in years and sex were almost always included in the sample metadata.

About this clone: What this receptor recognizes is not known. Within one base of it there is no much larger clone, and no base qualities were kept.

Enrolling through a virtual design, the prospective study's participants ranged in age from roughly 18 to 89 years and lived across about two dozen United States geographic areas. To assign participants to cohorts, the prospective study relied on clinical history that participants themselves reported in a screening survey and a study questionnaire. For ImmuneRACE Cohort 3, a participant was defined as recovered based on two consecutive negative NP/OP PCR tests, clearance by a healthcare professional, or resolution of symptoms. In the prospective study, whole blood, serum and a nasopharyngeal or oropharyngeal swab were collected from each participant by mobile phlebotomists. Additional blood draws and questionnaires over an approximately 2-month period could optionally be provided by prospective study participants. Before DNA extraction, blood samples from the prospective study were shipped at room temperature or frozen.

The cysteine opens and the phenylalanine closes a CDR3 of 13 amino acids. Only CDR3 DNA is held: 39 bases, read in frame from base 1. From V the trimming removes 4 bases and from J it removes 8 bases, while the gene matches leave 3 bases of the junction unaccounted for. What the study reported, not specific to this receptor: The amount of clinical and demographic metadata varied by source and participant and was provided uncurated.

The immunoSEQ Assay, a bias-controlled multiplex PCR, was used to amplify TCRbeta CDR3 regions from genomic DNA. Processing in the source paper ran as follows. The number of nucleated cells in each sample was estimated by amplification of reference gene primers within the assay. To quantify the absolute abundance of each unique TCRbeta CDR3 rearrangement, sequence reads were collapsed and filtered. For each sample, productive Simpson clonality was calculated as the square root of Simpson's diversity index across productive rearrangements. TCRdb carries this immuneACCESS record with in-frame sequences only. Its versions omit some clonotypes, under half of them owing to an unresolved V gene in the studies checked, with the rest unexplained. The V and J calls and the clone size are those of that table, but D and trimming were determined from the DNA. The table for this sample lists about 180,000 clones; roughly 85% of them were counted only once. The ten largest clonotypes hold 6.2% of the sample.

The sequence joins TRBV12-3 or TRBV12-4 to TRBJ1-2; 11 junctional bases match TRBD1. The sequenced material came from PBMCs or T cells enriched from blood (not recorded which). The TCR was taken from a man aged 35 to 55 who had recovered from COVID-19. The nucleotides are TGTGCCAGCAGTTGGGACAGGGGGGAAGGCTACACCTTC. Its protein is CASSWDRGEGYTF.